Listed below are T cell receptor beta chains from one sample, sequenced in a study of blood T cell repertoires in COVID-19. Assay: immunoSEQ multiplex PCR; the TCRdb copy retains only in-frame clones and omits some. The table records around 220,000 clones, more than 70% of them present only once. The sequenced sample was peripheral blood. The receptors were sampled from a middle-aged woman who had recovered from COVID-19. Each CDR3 is given with its conserved first and last residue. D genes are given only for firm matches. Not every row has a clone size; where given, it reads once, few, many or a size class.

d_call: -; v_call: TRBV10-3; clone_size: -; j_call: TRBJ2-3; cdr3_aa: CAISVGVDADTQYF; cdr3_nt: TGTGCCATCAGTGTCGGAGTCGACGCAGATACGCAGTATTTT
d_call: TRBD1; v_call: TRBV28; clone_size: -; j_call: TRBJ2-7; cdr3_aa: CASRPAPRGRNEQYF; cdr3_nt: TGTGCCAGCAGACCTGCACCCAGGGGGCGCAACGAGCAGTACTTC
d_call: -; v_call: TRBV3-1/TRBV3-2; clone_size: -; j_call: TRBJ1-2; cdr3_aa: CASSLDPTTYNTF; cdr3_nt: TGTGCCAGCAGCCTCGATCCAACGACATATAACACCTTC
d_call: TRBD1; v_call: TRBV5-4; clone_size: -; j_call: TRBJ1-2; cdr3_aa: CASSATGLKTF; cdr3_nt: TGTGCCAGCAGCGCGACAGGGTTAAAAACCTTC
d_call: TRBD1; v_call: TRBV7-8; clone_size: -; j_call: TRBJ1-4; cdr3_aa: CASSLENRGGEKLFF; cdr3_nt: TGTGCCAGCAGCTTAGAAAACAGGGGGGGAGAAAAACTGTTTTTT
d_call: -; v_call: TRBV18; clone_size: once; j_call: TRBJ2-1; cdr3_aa: CASSPRLVVYNEQFF; cdr3_nt: TGTGCCAGCTCACCACGACTAGTGGTCTACAATGAGCAGTTCTTC
d_call: TRBD2; v_call: TRBV6-5; clone_size: -; j_call: TRBJ2-1; cdr3_aa: CASSYGGEVQFF; cdr3_nt: TGTGCCAGCAGTTACGGGGGGGAGGTGCAGTTCTTC
d_call: -; v_call: TRBV7-9; clone_size: -; j_call: TRBJ1-6; cdr3_aa: CASSLRGTNSPLHF; cdr3_nt: TGTGCCAGCAGCTTACGGGGGACCAATTCACCCCTCCACTTT
d_call: TRBD1; v_call: TRBV7-7; clone_size: -; j_call: TRBJ2-7; cdr3_aa: CASSLDRGGEQYF; cdr3_nt: TGTGCTAGCAGCCTAGACAGGGGTGGCGAGCAGTACTTC
d_call: TRBD1; v_call: TRBV24-1; clone_size: -; j_call: TRBJ2-1; cdr3_aa: CATSDPSDRASNEQFF; cdr3_nt: TGTGCCACCAGTGATCCTTCGGACAGGGCAAGCAATGAGCAGTTCTTC
d_call: TRBD2; v_call: TRBV28; clone_size: -; j_call: TRBJ2-7; cdr3_aa: CASSSTSGRTYEQYF; cdr3_nt: TGTGCCAGCAGTTCCACTAGCGGGAGAACGTACGAGCAGTACTTC
d_call: -; v_call: TRBV5-6; clone_size: -; j_call: TRBJ1-5; cdr3_aa: CASSRASGIGNQPQHF; cdr3_nt: TGTGCCAGCAGCCGGGCTTCGGGGATAGGCAATCAGCCCCAGCATTTT
d_call: TRBD1; v_call: TRBV6-2/TRBV6-3; clone_size: -; j_call: TRBJ1-1; cdr3_aa: CASSYTGQGAAFF; cdr3_nt: TGTGCCAGCAGTTACACGGGACAGGGCGCAGCTTTCTTT